This note documents a single TCR beta chain sequence. Its specificity is unknown. The entry originates in a study of blood T cells in healthy people across ages. General study findings and limits: Among T cells, TCR beta diversity per million cells dropped roughly linearly as age rose. Naive T cell percentage and TCR beta diversity correlated strongly.

Germline CDR1 MNHEY, CDR2 SVGAGI. Trimming removed 2 bases from V and 1 base from J, with 8 bases in between. The CDR3 has 14 amino acids. Extraction of total RNA produced a minimum of 5 micrograms from each sample. For the second PCR, which ran for about 7 to 12 cycles, a sample-barcoded 5' primer and a J-beta primer mix were used. TCRdb reprocessed the 5' RACE reads via MiXCR and lists one record per CDR3 protein. The sample holds hundreds of thousands of distinct CDR3 sequences, more than 45% seen once. This receptor was identified in a woman of 80 years or more in good health. Sequencing was performed on blood. V and J are TRBV6-5 and TRBJ2-5; D call uncertain. In DNA form, the CDR3 reads TGTGCCAGCAGTTACGGGATTACCCAAGAGACCCAGTACTTC. It codes for CASSYGITQETQYF.